This TCR beta chain was obtained from a study of cytomegalovirus exposure and HLA in healthy donors. Overall study context: Genotyping of more than 300 donors showed that over 65% belonged to the Caucasian-associated ancestry cluster.

Researchers ran the PCR with 60 Vbeta and 13 Jbeta primers. Method: immunoSEQ multiplex PCR; TCRdb's copy keeps in-frame clones and lacks some. The sample has 120,000 to 150,000 clones, approximately 73% seen once. With respect to this clone: Its antigen is still unknown.

General study findings and limits: Cytomegalovirus association was assigned to approximately 160 TCR beta chains. In a later analysis, CMV-associated beta chains were mostly HLA-associated, it appeared.

V was cut by 0 bases and J by 5 bases, with 12 bases left in between. The V gene's germline CDR1 is SGHDN and CDR2 FVKESK. The CDR3 sequence is 15 residues long. The receptor's source is a woman aged 18 to 35 in good health and CMV-seronegative. The sample was PBMCs. The V gene is TRBV14, the J gene TRBJ2-3, with a tentative D call TRBD1 (5 bases). The CDR3 DNA is TGTGCCAGCAGCCAAGATCAGGGATTGAAAGATACGCAGTATTTT. Translation gives CASSQDQGLKDTQYF. The full variable domain, in which reference TRBV14 and TRBJ2-3 provide the parts outside the CDR3, is EAGVTQFPSHSVIEKGQTVTLRCDPISGHDNLYWYRRVMGKEIKFLLHFVKESKQDESGMPNNRFLAERTGGTYSTLKVQPAELEDSGVYFCASSQDQGLKDTQYFGPGTRLTVL.